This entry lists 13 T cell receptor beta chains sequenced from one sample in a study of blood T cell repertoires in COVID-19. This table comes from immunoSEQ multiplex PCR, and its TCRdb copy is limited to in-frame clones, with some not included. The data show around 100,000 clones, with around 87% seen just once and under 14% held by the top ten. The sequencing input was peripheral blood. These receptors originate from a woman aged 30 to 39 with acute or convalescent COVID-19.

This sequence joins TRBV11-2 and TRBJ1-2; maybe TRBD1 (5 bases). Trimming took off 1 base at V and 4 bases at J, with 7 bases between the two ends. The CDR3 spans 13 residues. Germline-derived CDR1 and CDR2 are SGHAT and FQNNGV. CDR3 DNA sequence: TGTGCCAGCAGCTTAGGGCAGGGCTATGGCTACACCTTC. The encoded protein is CASSLGQGYGYTF.

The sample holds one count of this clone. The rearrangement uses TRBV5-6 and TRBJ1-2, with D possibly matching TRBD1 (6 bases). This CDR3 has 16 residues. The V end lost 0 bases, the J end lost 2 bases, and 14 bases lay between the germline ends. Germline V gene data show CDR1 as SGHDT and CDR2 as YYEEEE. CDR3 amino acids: CASSLASRGWNYGYTF. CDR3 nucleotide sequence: TGTGCCAGCAGCTTGGCCAGCAGGGGTTGGAACTATGGCTACACCTTC.

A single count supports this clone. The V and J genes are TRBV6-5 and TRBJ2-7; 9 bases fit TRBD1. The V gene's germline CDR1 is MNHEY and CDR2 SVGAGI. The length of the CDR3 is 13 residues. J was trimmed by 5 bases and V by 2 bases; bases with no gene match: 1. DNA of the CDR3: TGTGCCAGCAGTTACGACAGGGGGAACGAGCAGTACTTC. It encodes CASSYDRGNEQYF.

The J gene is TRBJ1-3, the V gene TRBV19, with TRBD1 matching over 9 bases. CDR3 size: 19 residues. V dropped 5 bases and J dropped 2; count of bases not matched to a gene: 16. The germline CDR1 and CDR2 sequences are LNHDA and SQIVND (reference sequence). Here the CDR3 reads CASSLRGTGRLATGNTIYF. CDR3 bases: TGTGCCAGTAGTTTAAGGGGGACAGGGCGGCTGGCGACTGGAAACACCATATATTTT.

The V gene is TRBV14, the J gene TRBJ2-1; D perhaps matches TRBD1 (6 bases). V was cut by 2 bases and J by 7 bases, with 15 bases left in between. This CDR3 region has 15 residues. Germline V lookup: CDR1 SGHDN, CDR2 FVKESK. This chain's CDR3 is CASSQRQGQGNEQFF. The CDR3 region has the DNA TGTGCCAGCAGCCAACGGCAGGGGCAAGGGAATGAGCAGTTCTTC.

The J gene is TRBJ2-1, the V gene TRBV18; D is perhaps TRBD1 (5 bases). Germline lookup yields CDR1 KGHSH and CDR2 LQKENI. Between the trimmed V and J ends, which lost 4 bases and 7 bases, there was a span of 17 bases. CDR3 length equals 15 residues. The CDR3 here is CASSLLGPYLNEQFF. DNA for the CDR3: TGTGCCAGCTCACTTTTGGGGCCCTACTTGAATGAGCAGTTCTTC.

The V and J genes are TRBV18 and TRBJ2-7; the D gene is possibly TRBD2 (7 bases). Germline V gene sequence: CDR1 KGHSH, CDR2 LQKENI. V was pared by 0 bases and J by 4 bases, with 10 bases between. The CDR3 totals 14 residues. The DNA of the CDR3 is TGTGCCAGCTCACCACCGGGGGGGCTATACGAGCAGTACTTC. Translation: CASSPPGGLYEQYF.

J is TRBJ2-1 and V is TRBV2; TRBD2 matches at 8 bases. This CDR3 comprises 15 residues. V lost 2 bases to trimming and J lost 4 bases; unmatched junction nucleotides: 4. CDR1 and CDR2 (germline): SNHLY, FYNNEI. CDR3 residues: CASSERLAGYNEQFF. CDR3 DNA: TGTGCCAGCAGTGAAAGATTAGCGGGATACAATGAGCAGTTCTTC.

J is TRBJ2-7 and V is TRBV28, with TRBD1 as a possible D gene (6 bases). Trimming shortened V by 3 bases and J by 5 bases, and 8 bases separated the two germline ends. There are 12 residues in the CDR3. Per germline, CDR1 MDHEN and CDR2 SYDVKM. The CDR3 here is CASSFHRDEQYF. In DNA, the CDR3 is TGTGCCAGCAGTTTCCACAGGGACGAGCAGTACTTC. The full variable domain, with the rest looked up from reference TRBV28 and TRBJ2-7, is DVKVTQSSRYLVKRTGEKVFLECVQDMDHENMFWYRQDPGLGLRLIYFSYDVKMKEKGDIPEGYSVSREKKERFSLILESASTNQTSMYLCASSFHRDEQYFGPGTRLTVT.

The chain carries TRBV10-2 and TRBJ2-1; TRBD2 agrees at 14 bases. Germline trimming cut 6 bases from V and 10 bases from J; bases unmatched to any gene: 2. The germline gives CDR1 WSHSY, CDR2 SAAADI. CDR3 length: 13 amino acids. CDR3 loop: CASSGTSGGEQFF. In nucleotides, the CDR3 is TGCGCCAGCAGCGGGACTAGCGGGGGCGAGCAGTTCTTC.

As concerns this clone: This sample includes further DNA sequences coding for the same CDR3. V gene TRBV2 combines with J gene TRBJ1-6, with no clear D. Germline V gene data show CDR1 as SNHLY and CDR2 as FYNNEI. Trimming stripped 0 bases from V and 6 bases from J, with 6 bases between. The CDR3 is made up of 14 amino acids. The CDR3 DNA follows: TGTGCCAGCAGTGAAGCGCGGCTTAATTCACCCCTCCACTTT. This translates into CASSEARLNSPLHF.

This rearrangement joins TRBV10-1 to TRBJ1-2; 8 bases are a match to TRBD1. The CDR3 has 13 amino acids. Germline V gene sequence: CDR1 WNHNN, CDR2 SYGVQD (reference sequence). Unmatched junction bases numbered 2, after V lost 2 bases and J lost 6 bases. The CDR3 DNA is TGCGCCAGCAGTGAGGGACAGGGAGATGGCTACACCTTC. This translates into CASSEGQGDGYTF.

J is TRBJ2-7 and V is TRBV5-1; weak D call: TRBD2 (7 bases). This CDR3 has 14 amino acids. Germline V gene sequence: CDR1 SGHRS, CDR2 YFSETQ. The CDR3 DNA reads TGCGATACGCCGGGGGGCGCCTTTACCTACGAGCAGTACTTC. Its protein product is CDTPGGAFTYEQYF.